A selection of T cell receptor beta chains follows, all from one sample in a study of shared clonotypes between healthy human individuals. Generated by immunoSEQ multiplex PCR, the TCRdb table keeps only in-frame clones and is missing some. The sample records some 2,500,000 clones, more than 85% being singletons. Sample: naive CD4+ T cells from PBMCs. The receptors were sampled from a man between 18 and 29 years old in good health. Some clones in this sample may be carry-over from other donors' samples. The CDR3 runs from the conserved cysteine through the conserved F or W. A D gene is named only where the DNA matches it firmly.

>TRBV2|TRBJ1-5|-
TGTGCCAGCAGTGATCCCGGGGAGTATAGCAATCAGCCCCAGCATTTT
CASSDPGEYSNQPQHF
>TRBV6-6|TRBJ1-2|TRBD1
TGTGCCAGCAGGTCCTCAGGGGGACCGAGCTATGGCTACACCTTC
CASRSSGGPSYGYTF
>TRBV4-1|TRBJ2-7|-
TGCGCCAGCAGCCACCCCGACAGGTTGTCCTCCTACGAGCAGTACTTC
CASSHPDRLSSYEQYF
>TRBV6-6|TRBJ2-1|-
TGTGCCAGCAGTCGGGAGTTAGATAATGAGCAGTTCTTC
CASSRELDNEQFF
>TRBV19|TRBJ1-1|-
TGTGCCAGTAGTATGGGGCGACTGAACACTGAAGCTTTCTTT
CASSMGRLNTEAFF
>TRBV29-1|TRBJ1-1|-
TGCAGCGTCGCGGGACGGATGAACACTGAAGCTTTCTTT
CSVAGRMNTEAFF
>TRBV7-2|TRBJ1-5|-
TGTGCCAGCAGCTTAGTGGGACAACTGGGGCAGCCCCAGCATTTT
CASSLVGQLGQPQHF
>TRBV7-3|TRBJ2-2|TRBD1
TGTGCCAGCAGCTACTCAGGGGGCACCGGGGAGCTGTTTTTT
CASSYSGGTGELFF
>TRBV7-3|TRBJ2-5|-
TGTGCCAGCAGCTTACAGGGCCGTTCTTTCCAAGAGACCCAGTACTTC
CASSLQGRSFQETQYF
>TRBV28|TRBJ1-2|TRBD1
TGTGCCAGCAGCTACGACAGGGTGGACGGCTACACCTTC
CASSYDRVDGYTF
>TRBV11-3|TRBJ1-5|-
TGTGCCAGCAGCTGGGAAAAGGGAATGACTCAGCCCCAGCATTTT
CASSWEKGMTQPQHF
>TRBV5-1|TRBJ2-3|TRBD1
TGCGCCAGCAGCCCCGACAGGGGAGGCACAGATACGCAGTATTTT
CASSPDRGGTDTQYF
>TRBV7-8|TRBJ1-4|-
TGTGCCAGCAGCGAACCCAGGGTTAATGAAAAACTGTTTTTT
CASSEPRVNEKLFF
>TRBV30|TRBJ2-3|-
TGTGCCTGGGCAAGGGATACGCAGTATTTT
CAWARDTQYF
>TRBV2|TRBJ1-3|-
TGTGCCAGCAGTGAGACAGGCACTCCGGGAAACACCATATATTTT
CASSETGTPGNTIYF